These 22 T cell receptor beta chains came from one sample sequenced in a study of cytomegalovirus exposure and HLA in healthy donors. PCR amplification relied on 60 Vbeta primers (plus 13 Jbeta primers). The assay was immunoSEQ multiplex PCR, and TCRdb's table has in-frame clones only and misses some. The sample holds roughly 120,000 clones, over 75% seen once. Sequencing input: PBMCs. The receptors were sampled from a woman between 35 and 50 years old in good health and CMV-seropositive.

The chain combines TRBV5-4 with TRBJ1-2; D gene uncertain. V dropped 0 bases and J dropped 4 bases, with 10 bases sitting between them. CDR3 size: 14 residues. Germline lookup yields CDR1 SGHNT and CDR2 YYREEE (reference sequence). The CDR3 loop reads CASSLEISLYGYTF. CDR3 bases: TGTGCCAGCAGCTTGGAAATTTCACTCTATGGCTACACCTTC. The full variable domain, rest sourced from reference TRBV5-4 and TRBJ1-2, is ETGVTQSPTHLIKTRGQQVTLRCSSQSGHNTVSWYQQALGQGPQFIFQYYREEENGRGNFPPRFSGLQFPNYSSELNVNALELDDSALYLCASSLEISLYGYTFGSGTRLTVV.

This chain joins TRBV18 and TRBJ2-3; 12 bases agree with TRBD1. CDR1 KGHSH and CDR2 LQKENI come from the germline V gene. Losses at the gene ends were 6 bases for V and 6 bases for J; bases not matched to a gene: 10. The CDR3 is 16 residues long. CDR3 in DNA: TGTGCCAGCTCGCGCCGGGACAGGGGGCGCGGGGATACGCAGTATTTT. As protein: CASSRRDRGRGDTQYF.

CDR3 DNA: TGTGCCAGTTGCCCAAGGAGACAGTCTAATGAAAAACTGTTTTTT. It codes for CASCPRRQSNEKLFF. The chain carries TRBV19 and TRBJ1-4; a weak D match, TRBD1 (5 bases). Per the germline V gene, CDR1 is LNHDA and CDR2 is SQIVND (reference sequence). The length of the CDR3 is 15 residues. The V and J ends lost 8 bases and 3 bases respectively, with 16 bases between them.

This chain connects TRBV28 to TRBJ1-1; tentatively, D is TRBD1 (5 bases). Trimming took 2 bases from V and 7 from J, leaving 8 bases between them. The CDR3 length is 12 residues. In germline, CDR1 is MDHEN, CDR2 SYDVKM. The CDR3 reads CASSLRGIEAFF. CDR3 DNA: TGTGCCAGCAGTTTAAGGGGAATTGAAGCTTTCTTT. The entire variable domain, with the rest obtained from reference TRBV28 and TRBJ1-1, is as follows: DVKVTQSSRYLVKRTGEKVFLECVQDMDHENMFWYRQDPGLGLRLIYFSYDVKMKEKGDIPEGYSVSREKKERFSLILESASTNQTSMYLCASSLRGIEAFFGQGTRLTVV.

This clone has just one count. The chain carries TRBV28 and TRBJ1-2, with 8 bases lining up with TRBD1. From germline, CDR1 is MDHEN and CDR2 SYDVKM. V lost 6 bases to trimming and J lost 4 bases; unmatched junction nucleotides: 4. CDR3 length equals 13 residues. Here the CDR3 reads CASRPDRGYGYTF. The DNA for the CDR3 is TGTGCCAGCAGGCCCGACAGGGGCTATGGCTACACCTTC.

The chain employs TRBV6-1 and TRBJ1-1; D is ambiguous. This CDR3 has 12 amino acids. From germline, CDR1 is MNHNS and CDR2 SASEGT. V was cut by 4 bases and J by 6 bases, with 9 bases left in between. The CDR3 DNA sequence: TGTGCCAGCAGTGCCCCCCGGGCTGAAGCTTTCTTT. Its translation: CASSAPRAEAFF.

A single count supports this clone. The chain joins TRBV2 to TRBJ1-5; no firm D call. The V gene's germline CDR1 is SNHLY and CDR2 FYNNEI. Between the trimmed V and J ends, which lost 2 bases and 7 bases, there was a span of 9 bases. The CDR3 is 13 residues long. The CDR3 sequence: CASSEWRKQPQHF. In DNA form, the CDR3 reads TGTGCCAGCAGTGAATGGAGAAAACAGCCCCAGCATTTT.

This CDR3 is CASSFTSGRNEQYF. CDR3 DNA: TGTGCCAGCAGTTTTACTAGCGGGAGGAACGAGCAGTACTTC. This chain uses TRBV28 with TRBJ2-7, with TRBD2 matching over 12 bases. The CDR3 is 14 amino acids. The germline CDR1 and CDR2 sequences are MDHEN and SYDVKM. V was clipped by 3 bases and J by 5 bases; unmatched bases: 2.

The chain is built from TRBV14 and TRBJ1-1; the D gene is possibly TRBD1 (5 bases). Germline loops: CDR1 SGHDN, CDR2 FVKESK. This CDR3 comprises 12 residues. V gave up 3 bases and J gave up 8 bases, with 10 bases separating them. Here the CDR3 reads CASSQLRTEAFF. The CDR3 DNA reads TGTGCCAGCAGCCAGCTGCGGACAGAAGCTTTCTTT.

This chain uses TRBV5-5 with TRBJ2-7; TRBD2 matches at 8 bases. The junction had 5 bases not matched to a gene; V was cut back by 2 bases and J by 4 bases. Germline CDR1 reads SGHKS; CDR2 reads YYEKEE (reference sequence). This CDR3 is built from 14 residues. The CDR3: CASSLSGREYEQYF. The CDR3 nucleotides are TGTGCCAGCAGCTTAAGCGGGAGAGAGTACGAGCAGTACTTC. The full variable domain, rest sourced from reference TRBV5-5 and TRBJ2-7, is DAGVTQSPTHLIKTRGQQVTLRCSPISGHKSVSWYQQVLGQGPQFIFQYYEKEERGRGNFPDRFSARQFPNYSSELNVNALLLGDSALYLCASSLSGREYEQYFGPGTRLTVT.

The rearrangement links TRBV7-9 to TRBJ1-5, with 7 bases matching TRBD1. CDR3 length equals 18 residues. With V trimmed by 1 base and J by 2 bases, 11 bases remained unmatched. In germline, CDR1 is SEHNR, CDR2 FQNEAQ (reference sequence). CDR3 sequence reads: CASSLVPWGGQGNQPQHF. The CDR3 region has the DNA TGTGCCAGCAGCTTAGTCCCATGGGGAGGACAGGGCAATCAGCCCCAGCATTTT.

CDR3 nucleotides: TGTGCCAGCAGCTTATTATCAGGGGGCGTTTACGAGCAGTACTTC. Translating it yields CASSLLSGGVYEQYF. The chain is built from TRBV11-3 and TRBJ2-7; 8 bases align to TRBD1. The germline gives CDR1 SGHNT, CDR2 YENEEA. The trim removed 2 bases at V and 4 bases at J, leaving 7 bases unmatched. The CDR3 sequence is 15 residues long. The complete variable domain, with remaining parts taken from reference TRBV11-3 and TRBJ2-7, reads EAGVVQSPRYKIIEKKQPVAFWCNPISGHNTLYWYLQNLGQGPELLIRYENEEAVDDSQLPKDRFSAERLKGVDSTLKIQPAELGDSAVYLCASSLLSGGVYEQYFGPGTRLTVT.

The J gene is TRBJ1-5, the V gene TRBV19; 9 nucleotides line up with TRBD1. J lost 7 bases, V lost 5 bases, and 9 bases had no gene match. Germline CDR1 is LNHDA and CDR2 is SQIVND (reference sequence). The CDR3 covers 15 residues. Here the CDR3 reads CASSFTTGGVQPQHF. As DNA, the CDR3 is TGTGCCAGTAGTTTCACTACAGGGGGCGTGCAGCCCCAGCATTTT.

This chain joins TRBV11-2 and TRBJ2-3, with a tentative D call TRBD1 (5 bases). Germline lookup yields CDR1 SGHAT and CDR2 FQNNGV. Trimming took off 1 base at V and 4 bases at J, with 15 bases between the two ends. This CDR3 has 16 amino acids. The CDR3 sequence is CASSLVGQGLADTQYF. CDR3 DNA sequence: TGTGCCAGCAGCTTAGTCGGGCAGGGATTGGCAGATACGCAGTATTTT.

This rearrangement joins TRBV9 to TRBJ2-1; no clear D. With 2 bases removed from V and 9 bases from J, the gap between germline ends came to 9 bases. Germline CDR1 SGDLS, CDR2 YYNGEE. This CDR3 has 12 residues. CDR3 sequence (DNA): TGTGCCAGCAGCGTCTCTACGAGTGAGCAGTTCTTC. Its translation: CASSVSTSEQFF.

J is TRBJ2-3 and V is TRBV7-9, with TRBD2 matching 10 bases. Germline-derived CDR1 and CDR2 are SEHNR and FQNEAQ (reference sequence). The CDR3 extends over 15 amino acids. V shed 1 base, J shed 8 bases, and the junction held 6 bases outside the gene matches. CDR3 sequence reads: CASSLGASGSGTQYF. The CDR3 DNA reads as TGTGCCAGCAGCTTAGGGGCTAGCGGGAGTGGTACGCAGTATTTT.

This chain joins TRBV28 and TRBJ2-1; TRBD2 matches 7 bases. Germline lookup yields CDR1 MDHEN and CDR2 SYDVKM. Unmatched junction bases numbered 9, after V lost 1 base and J lost 3 bases. The CDR3 spans 17 residues. The CDR3 loop reads CASSLSAPGLSYNEQFF. CDR3 in DNA: TGTGCCAGCAGTTTATCCGCCCCGGGACTAAGCTACAATGAGCAGTTCTTC. The full variable domain, its missing parts supplied by reference TRBV28 and TRBJ2-1, is DVKVTQSSRYLVKRTGEKVFLECVQDMDHENMFWYRQDPGLGLRLIYFSYDVKMKEKGDIPEGYSVSREKKERFSLILESASTNQTSMYLCASSLSAPGLSYNEQFFGPGTRLTVL.

The chain carries TRBV5-1 and TRBJ2-7, with TRBD2 identical over 11 bases. The CDR3 sequence is 15 residues long. With V trimmed by 4 bases and J by 2 bases, 5 bases remained unmatched. Germline V gene data show CDR1 as SGHRS and CDR2 as YFSETQ. CDR3 nucleotide sequence: TGCGCCAGCAGCCCGGGACTAGCGGCCCCCTACGAGCAGTACTTC. Translation gives CASSPGLAAPYEQYF.

The chain combines TRBV29-1 with TRBJ2-7, with 7 bases lining up with TRBD1. CDR1 and CDR2 from the germline V gene are SQVTM and ANQGSEA. This CDR3 region has 13 residues. V lost 6 bases, J lost 0 bases, and 5 bases stayed unmatched. CDR3 bases: TGCAGCGTGGGACAGTTAAGCTCCTACGAGCAGTACTTC. Amino acid sequence: CSVGQLSSYEQYF.

The rearrangement uses TRBV28 and TRBJ2-7, with TRBD2 matching 8 bases. Losses at the gene ends were 4 bases for V and 2 bases for J; bases not matched to a gene: 7. The CDR3 sequence is 15 residues long. Germline V lookup: CDR1 MDHEN, CDR2 SYDVKM. For the CDR3, the DNA is TGTGCCAGCAGTTCGCCTAGCGGGTTGGCCTACGAGCAGTACTTC. Its protein product is CASSSPSGLAYEQYF. Full variable domain (missing parts from reference TRBV28 and TRBJ2-7): DVKVTQSSRYLVKRTGEKVFLECVQDMDHENMFWYRQDPGLGLRLIYFSYDVKMKEKGDIPEGYSVSREKKERFSLILESASTNQTSMYLCASSSPSGLAYEQYFGPGTRLTVT.

The rearrangement joins TRBV2 to TRBJ2-2; 7 positions agree with TRBD1. The CDR3 covers 15 residues. CDR1 and CDR2 from the germline V gene are SNHLY and FYNNEI. With 10 bases clipped from V and 3 bases from J, the junction kept 11 bases outside the gene matches. Written as DNA, the CDR3 is TGTGCCACCTCGAGGGGGCGGGCGTACACCGGGGAGCTGTTTTTT. Translating it yields CATSRGRAYTGELFF.

This clone appeared a few times. This chain joins TRBV6-6 and TRBJ2-7; 8 nucleotides align to TRBD2. The V gene's germline CDR1 is MNHNY and CDR2 SVGAGI (reference sequence). The V gene end was trimmed by 6 bases and the J gene end by 2 bases; junction bases not matched to a gene: 9. This CDR3 contains 15 residues. DNA for the CDR3: TGTGCCAGCAGCCCCGTGAAGCGGGGGCCCTACGAGCAGTACTTC. This translates into CASSPVKRGPYEQYF.